This TCR beta chain comes out of a study of T cells in Graves' hyperthyroidism and ophthalmopathy. As for the study in general: Prior to any treatment, at the point of initial diagnosis, peripheral blood was collected.

Germline-derived CDR1 and CDR2 are LNHDA and SQIVND (reference sequence). CDR3 length: 15 residues. With 4 bases removed from V and 0 bases from J, the gap between germline ends came to 10 bases. This clonotype showed up just a few times. Its antigen remains unidentified. Individuals with ophthalmopathy presented a Clinical Activity Score of at least 3, a NOSPECS grade of at least 4 and a duration under 3 months. Study-level points and caveats: In blood, most of the thyroid clonotypes expanded above 0.001 were also present. The model's output predicted ophthalmopathy at a median of roughly 6 months prior to onset.

Amplified TCR beta CDR3 regions came from RNA transcripts. First-round RT-PCR of the TCR CDR3 relied on the HTBI primer set. TCRdb ran MiXCR on the multiplex PCR reads and lists one entry per CDR3 protein. The sample shows 600,000 to 650,000 distinct CDR3 sequences, 20% of them seen only once. This TCR was sampled from a man aged 25 to 40 with Graves' ophthalmopathy. The sequenced material came from blood. The chain recombines TRBV19 with TRBJ2-1, with a possible D match to TRBD2 (6 bases). CDR3 amino acids: CASSNSGRSYNEQFF. The CDR3 bases are TGTGCCAGTAGTAATAGCGGCCGCTCCTACAATGAGCAGTTCTTC.